The present T cell receptor (beta chain) was sequenced within a study of blood T cell repertoires in COVID-19. For the study at large: Sites in the United States, Italy and Spain provided acute and convalescent COVID-19 samples. T cells, B-cell-depleted T cells, or PBMCs provided the cDNA or gDNA that served as material.

Original handling: Quantification of nucleated cells was approximated via reference gene primer amplification. TCRdb's copy holds only in-frame clones and misses some; the assay was immunoSEQ multiplex PCR. The V and J calls and clone size were taken over from that table, and D and trimming were inferred from the DNA. The data hold around 70,000 clones, with around 86% observed a single time. Specimen: peripheral blood. The clonotype was recovered from a woman aged 80 or over with active or convalescent COVID-19.

The CDR3 region is CASLTRERHEQYF. Here the CDR3 DNA reads TGTGCCAGTTTGACCCGGGAGAGGCACGAGCAGTACTTC. The V gene is TRBV28, the J gene TRBJ2-7, with a tentative D call TRBD2 (6 bases). Germline values: CDR1 MDHEN, CDR2 SYDVKM. V dropped 9 bases and J dropped 5 bases, with 17 bases sitting between them. CDR3 length: 13 residues.